This T cell receptor (beta chain) derives from a study of cytomegalovirus exposure and HLA in healthy donors (dated by TCRdb to the late 2010s). Some background on the complete study: An earlier analysis of several hundred of the donors reported 250 to 300 Gb of sequence data and about 100 million unique TCR beta sequences from approximately 180 million T cells. Around 330 gigabases of sequencing data and roughly 80 million unique TCR sequences made up an early release that covered about 640 HLA-typed donors. Among the approximately 400 genotyped donors, about 85% belonged to the genetic ancestry cluster associated with self-reported Caucasian donors. The study aimed to test whether cataloging public T cell receptors could reveal signatures of past pathogen exposure. The T cell repertoires of 550 to 850 subjects were profiled by immunosequencing and related to cytomegalovirus serostatus. Besides the first cohort of approximately 670 subjects, a separate validation cohort made up of 120 different subjects was used. The study combined high-throughput TCR immunosequencing, statistical association of individual TCRs with disease status, and machine learning to predict cytomegalovirus infection status. A later analysis re-analyzed previously published TCR beta repertoires from roughly 600 donors and added high-resolution HLA genotyping to study TCR occurrence patterns. The later analysis used no new phenotypic data to find candidate immune exposures, relying instead on TCR beta sequences and their occurrence across donors. In an earlier analysis of a few hundred of the donors, high-throughput TCR beta sequencing was used to judge whether each TCR beta V gene segment behaved as functional or pseudogenic. Donor age, sex, ethnicity and CMV serostatus were collected together with the repertoire data. A later genetic analysis used genome-wide SNP genotypes for about three fifths of the 666 donors, treating that subset as a discovery cohort. Every repertoire in the discovery cohort had been generated on one and the same sequencing platform. Both class I and class II loci were covered by HLA typing, at four-digit resolution. The number of typed donors differed by locus: roughly 620-640 for A, B, C, DRB1 and DQB1; 500 to 550 for DQA1; 606 for DPA1; and 450 to 480 for DPB1. Because of strong linkage in the cohort, 4 to 6 DR-DQ haplotypes were treated as single units for association and clustering. Among about 400 genotyped donors of the cohort, an average of roughly 230,000 unique TCR beta nucleotide sequences was sequenced per donor, of which about 20% were non-productive.

Study-wide conclusions, independent of this receptor: A group of highly shared sequence variants was considered likely to be a technical artifact of the sequencing pipeline. A later analysis found that TCR association rates varied across HLA loci, with DRB1 alleles showing the most associated TCRs and HLA-C alleles the fewest. In this cohort, only TCR beta chains were sequenced, and detectable features were limited by the absence of alpha or paired-chain data. A later analysis reported that several top co-occurrence clusters appeared linked to parvovirus B19, influenza, CMV and Epstein-Barr virus. An association between a missense DCLRE1C variant and V-gene and J-gene trimming of TCR beta chains was found in a later genetic analysis and replicated in an independent cohort. For the cohort, immune exposure information was limited to CMV serostatus. Correlated functional status among segregating V segments might reflect linkage disequilibrium, but an unknown experimental factor could not be ruled out. The authors suggested that the approach could potentially be extended to other disease states and immunological phenotypes. A further reported finding was that TCR beta sequences accurately predicted the HLA-A and HLA-B alleles for most subjects in the first cohort. In both the original and validation cohorts, the classifier was reported to diagnose cytomegalovirus status with high specificity and sensitivity. Because some donors lacked HLA typing at each locus, the association tests relied only on the typed subset. Assigning TCR associations to individual alleles was difficult when HLA alleles, especially DR and DQ, strongly co-occurred. The earlier analysis of nearly 600 of the donors excluded some 15 rarely observed V segments, including chromosome 9 orphons, because counts were too low. In an earlier analysis of some 540 of the donors, most TCR beta V segments appeared in productive rearrangements about 87% or about 30% of the time, broadly matching IMGT annotations. The 87-base-pair reads could not distinguish some IMGT-functional V segments, including TRBV6-2 and TRBV6-3, so those segments were excluded. A later analysis found that most CMV-associated TCR beta chains appeared HLA-restricted, with HLA associations seemingly driven largely by CMV exposure. Across donors, most TCR sequences were observed very rarely, whereas some public TCRs were present in many individuals. A later analysis associated 16,951 TCR beta sequences with specific HLA alleles at a false discovery rate of 0.05. According to a later genetic analysis, donors in an Asian-associated ancestry cluster had fewer N-insertions in productive TCRs than the roughly 700-donor mean. In the study, about 150 TCR beta chains were listed as associated with cytomegalovirus. In a later analysis, HLA-associated TCR beta chains showed more clonal expansion and lower generation probabilities than non-associated chains that were equally common. Presence/absence analyses assumed roughly uniform sequencing depth across donors, an assumption that may not hold. In vitro tests confirmed that a few of the cytomegalovirus-associated TCR beta chains recognize cytomegalovirus antigens.

Receptors were amplified or captured by the immunoSEQ multiplex PCR assay. For the multiplex PCR, a mixture combining 60 forward primers for TCR Vbeta segments and 13 reverse primers for TCR Jbeta segments was used. The CDR3 region of rearranged TCR beta genes was amplified from genomic DNA with a multiplex PCR assay. On the Illumina HiSeq System, the amplified TCR beta libraries were sequenced as 87-base-pair reads. As for the authors' bioinformatics: A later analysis counted about 80 million unique TCR beta chains across the 690 or so repertoires, and some 11 million of these chains were shared by at least two donors. A nearest-neighbor algorithm error-corrected the raw reads and collapsed the reads into unique sequences, merging closely related sequences to remove PCR and sequencing errors. To assign V, D and J gene segments, CDR3 sequences were aligned to IMGT reference sequences. For a sequence to be retained, a match of at least six nucleotides was required to both a V gene segment and a J gene segment. Rearrangements were called productive when the CDR3 lacked stop codons and stayed in frame with V and J; all others were non-productive. Following IMGT convention, CDR3 was defined as the stretch from the second conserved V-encoded cysteine to the conserved J-encoded phenylalanine. Sequences without an unambiguous match to a single V gene segment were excluded from the earlier analysis of a few hundred of the donors. In an earlier analysis of 450 to 700 of the donors, V segments were called functional above 56.7% productive rearrangements and were called segregating when the between-donor standard deviation exceeded 5%. A statistical classification framework was built for diagnosing cytomegalovirus status from the catalog of TCR beta chain sequences. A later analysis assigned V and J genes by comparing TCR nucleotide sequences with IMGT/GENE-DB human TR gene sequences. The TCRdist pipeline was used in a later analysis to assign CDR3 sequences and most-parsimonious VDJ recombination scenarios. In a later analysis, every TCR beta chain was defined by the combination of its CDR3 amino acid sequence and its V-gene family, and reads without a unique V-gene family were dropped. As a way to deal with suspected cross-contamination and a sequencing artifact, a later analysis dropped 450 to 600 nucleotide sequences that were highly shared and had low generation probability. In a later analysis, a clonal expansion index for each public chain was calculated from normalized within-repertoire ranks of inferred template counts. A later analysis computed generation probabilities with a VDJ recombination model fitted to out-of-frame rearrangements, and checked the results against IGoR. A later analysis scored TCR-TCR, TCR-HLA and TCR-CMV co-occurrence with hypergeometric tests, applying a repertoire-size bias correction to TCR pairs. A later analysis estimated false discovery rates by permuting HLA or CMV assignments 20 times. In a later analysis, co-occurring TCRs were grouped using DBSCAN, and TCRdist sequence similarity was added for clustering within HLA-allele-positive subsets. For co-occurrence clustering, repertoires with fewer than 30,000 or more than 120,000 public chains were excluded, along with a handful of repertoires with anomalous nucleotide sharing. This is the immuneACCESS table as TCRdb keeps it, with only in-frame sequences that have V and J called. A part of the clones is gone; compared with another copy, unresolved V genes explain less than half, and the rest is unexplained. V, J and clone size are taken as reported in that table, and D and trimming were inferred from the DNA itself. The sample records roughly 73,000 clones, approximately 88% of which are singletons. Around 2.4% of the sample belongs to the ten largest clones.

V sheds 5 bases and J sheds 1 base, leaving 11 bases between their ends. The CDR3 spans 14 residues, from the cysteine through the phenylalanine. Of all the DNA, just the CDR3 is kept, 42 bases in frame from base 1. Via the germline V gene (reference sequence), CDR1 is LNHDA and CDR2 SQIVND. Note on this clone: No antigen is known for it. Nothing much larger sits one base from this clone, and base qualities are not available.

The cohort was made up of about 610 healthy bone marrow donors. At the time of sampling, all cohort members were nominally healthy, though unrecorded immune exposures were likely present. The donor tested CMV seronegative and was one of the 352 seronegative cohort members. A peripheral blood sample was collected from each donor, and TCR beta sequencing was performed on peripheral blood mononuclear cells. The Qiagen DNeasy Blood Extraction Kit was used to extract genomic DNA from the blood cell samples. Sample: PBMCs. The chain employs TRBV19 and TRBJ2-5; a tentative D match to TRBD1 spans 7 bases. This receptor was taken from a woman aged 45-65 years in good health and CMV-seronegative. At the DNA level, the sequence is TGTGCCAGTAGTCCAGGGGGGACCCAAGAGACCCAGTACTTC. It encodes CASSPGGTQETQYF.